In its sample, the clone carrying this T cell receptor (beta chain) was seen a few times. What it recognizes is unknown. These data belong to a study of post-analysis software for immune sequencing data. Study-wide results and limits: Higher frequency in patients than in controls was seen for about five TRBV segments, with TRBV5-6, TRBV5-1 and TRBV20-1 among them. Controls significantly exceeded multiple sclerosis patients in normalized Chao1 diversity.

The authors incorporated unique molecular identifiers into the TCR beta cDNA libraries. TCRdb itself ran the PCR reads through MiXCR, one entry per CDR3 protein. Found here are about 540,000 distinct CDR3 sequences, around 31% of them singletons; the top ten hold about 5.6%. Germline V lookup: CDR1 MNHNY, CDR2 SVGAGI (reference sequence). This CDR3 has 17 residues. The V and J ends lost 4 bases and 2 bases respectively, with 19 bases between them. Sequenced material: blood. The rearrangement uses TRBV6-6 and TRBJ2-3; either TRBD1 or TRBD2 may supply D (6 bases each). The receptor's source is a girl aged 2-17 years with multiple sclerosis. In nucleotides, the CDR3 is TGTGCCAGCAGTTCCCCCCCCGGGGGCCTACTCACAGATACGCAGTATTTT. The encoded protein is CASSSPPGGLLTDTQYF.